This TCR beta chain derives from a study of regulatory T cells in long-lasting Graves disease. Study-wide results and limits: Favored gene segments in persistent disease were TRBV28, TRBJ1-2 and TRBJ2-5.

HTBI primers from iRepertoire and Arm-PCR of CDR3 regions yielded the TCR beta libraries. TCRdb reprocessed the multiplex PCR reads via MiXCR and lists one record per CDR3 protein. The sample includes a few hundred thousand distinct CDR3 sequences, about 10% of them seen just once. Trimming stripped 2 bases from V and 7 bases from J, with 14 bases between. CDR3 size: 15 residues. The germline CDR1 and CDR2 sequences are MNHEY and SMNVEV (reference sequence). Time point described: newly diagnosed GD, antithyroid drugs for less than 3 months. PBMC RNA served as the TCR library source. EDTA tubes were used for drawing 8.5 to 9.5 milliliters of peripheral blood. Points on this clonotype: Its target is unknown.

These records were also assigned to another study, of T cells in Graves' hyperthyroidism and ophthalmopathy. From that report: For the diagnoses, clinical symptoms, serum thyroxine and TRAb, thyroid ultrasound and orbital computed tomography were used. In the analysis, a 13 V-J model separated ophthalmopathy from stable hyperthyroidism.

The sequence came from a woman in her late teens or twenties with Graves disease. The chain combines TRBV27 with TRBJ1-4; no clear D. Sequencing used peripheral blood mononuclear cells (PBMCs), obtained at new diagnosis, from a patient treated with antithyroid drugs. The CDR3 region has the DNA TGTGCCAGCAGTTTAACTCCTTCACTGATTGAAAAACTGTTTTTT. This translates into CASSLTPSLIEKLFF.